This T cell receptor beta chain was documented in a study of shared clonotypes between healthy human individuals. General study findings and limits: Naive CD4 clonotype sharing across four donors was about 5%. What naive subsets generally showed was a larger estimated richness than memory subsets showed.

A deep-level run was used for the assay. Sequencing used immunoSEQ multiplex PCR; TCRdb keeps in-frame clones, though not all of them. The sample yields hundreds of thousands of clones, 80% to 95% seen once. CDR3 length: 19 amino acids. Germline values: CDR1 SEHNR, CDR2 FQNEAQ (reference sequence). V lost 7 bases, J lost 5 bases, and 23 bases stayed unmatched. Note on this clone: As yet, its antigen is unknown.

CD45RO negativity and positive selection for CCR7 defined naive CD8 cells, a population that excluded terminally differentiated effector memory CD45RA+ cells. This sequence was found in a man aged 25 to 45 in good health. Sequenced sample: naive CD8+ T cells sorted from blood. V gene TRBV7-9 combines with J gene TRBJ2-1; 7 bases fit TRBD2. CDR3: CASINREDPLYELHNEQFF. CDR3 in DNA: TGTGCCAGCATCAACCGGGAGGACCCCTTGTATGAGCTCCACAATGAGCAGTTCTTC.